This T cell receptor (beta chain) derives from a study of T cell responses to AZD1222 COVID-19 vaccine. About the research overall: Doses given second, at about 4 or about 12 weeks, were pooled. Study-wide points: In a largely white British group with more females than males, clonal diversity was possibly underestimated.

A note on this clone: Antigen: not known.

The germline CDR1 and CDR2 sequences are GTSNPN and SVGIG (reference sequence). The CDR3 runs 13 residues. Trimming took off 1 base at V and 0 bases at J, with 7 bases between the two ends. Here immunoSEQ multiplex PCR was the method, and the copy in TCRdb shows in-frame clones only, minus some. The sample includes 140,000 to 150,000 clones, roughly 91% seen only once; the top ten take less than 2%. J is TRBJ2-7 and V is TRBV30; the D gene is possibly TRBD2 (6 bases). The sequenced sample was peripheral blood, obtained on day 0 of AZD1222 vaccination. This receptor was taken from an adult in good health. DNA of the CDR3: TGTGCCTGGAGTGAGGGACTCTCCTACGAGCAGTACTTC. The encoded protein is CAWSEGLSYEQYF.